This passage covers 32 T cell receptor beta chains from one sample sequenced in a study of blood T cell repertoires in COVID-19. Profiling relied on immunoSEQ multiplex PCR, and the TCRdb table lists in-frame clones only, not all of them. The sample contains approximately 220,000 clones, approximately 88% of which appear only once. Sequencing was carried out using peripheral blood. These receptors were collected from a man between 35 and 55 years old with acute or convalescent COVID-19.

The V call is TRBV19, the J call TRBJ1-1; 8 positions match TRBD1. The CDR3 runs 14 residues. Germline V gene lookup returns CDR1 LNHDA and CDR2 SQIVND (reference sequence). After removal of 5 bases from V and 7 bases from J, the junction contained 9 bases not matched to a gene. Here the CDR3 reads CASSLRDRPREAFF. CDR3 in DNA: TGTGCCAGTAGTCTCCGGGACAGGCCGCGTGAAGCTTTCTTT. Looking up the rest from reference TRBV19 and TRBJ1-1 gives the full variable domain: DGGITQSPKYLFRKEGQNVTLSCEQNLNHDAMYWYRQDPGQGLRLIYYSQIVNDFQKGDIAEGYSVSREKKESFPLTVTSAQKNPTAFYLCASSLRDRPREAFFGQGTRLTVV.

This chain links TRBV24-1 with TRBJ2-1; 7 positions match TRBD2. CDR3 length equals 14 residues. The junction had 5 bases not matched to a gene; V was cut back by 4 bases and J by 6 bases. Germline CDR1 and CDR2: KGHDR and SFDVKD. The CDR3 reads CATSDWTRGNEQFF. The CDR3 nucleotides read TGTGCCACCAGTGACTGGACTAGAGGCAATGAGCAGTTCTTC.

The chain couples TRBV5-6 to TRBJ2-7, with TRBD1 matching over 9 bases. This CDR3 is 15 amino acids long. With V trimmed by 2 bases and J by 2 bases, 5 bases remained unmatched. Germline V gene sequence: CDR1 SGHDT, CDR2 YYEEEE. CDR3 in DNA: TGTGCCAGCAGCTTAGGGACAGGGATCACCTACGAGCAGTACTTC. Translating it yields CASSLGTGITYEQYF.

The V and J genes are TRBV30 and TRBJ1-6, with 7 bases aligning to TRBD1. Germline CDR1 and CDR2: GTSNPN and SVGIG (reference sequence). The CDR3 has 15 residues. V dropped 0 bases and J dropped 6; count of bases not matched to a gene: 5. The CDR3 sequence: CAWSVPGTANSPLHF. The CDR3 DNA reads TGTGCCTGGAGTGTACCTGGGACAGCTAATTCACCCCTCCACTTT.

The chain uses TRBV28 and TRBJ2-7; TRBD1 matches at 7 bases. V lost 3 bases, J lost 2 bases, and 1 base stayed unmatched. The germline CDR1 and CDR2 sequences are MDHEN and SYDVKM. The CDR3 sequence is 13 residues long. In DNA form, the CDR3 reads TGTGCCAGCAGTTTTCAGGGGGCCTACGAGCAGTACTTC. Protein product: CASSFQGAYEQYF.

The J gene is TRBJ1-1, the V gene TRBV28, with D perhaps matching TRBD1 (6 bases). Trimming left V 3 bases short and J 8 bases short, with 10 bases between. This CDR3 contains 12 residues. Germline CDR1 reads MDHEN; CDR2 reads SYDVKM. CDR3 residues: CASSFRDNEAFF. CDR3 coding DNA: TGTGCCAGCAGTTTCCGGGACAACGAAGCTTTCTTT.

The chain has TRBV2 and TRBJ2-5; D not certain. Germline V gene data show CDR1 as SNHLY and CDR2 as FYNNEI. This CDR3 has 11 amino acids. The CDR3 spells CASQVGETQYF. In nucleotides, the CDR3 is TGTGCGTCGCAGGTAGGAGAGACCCAGTACTTC.

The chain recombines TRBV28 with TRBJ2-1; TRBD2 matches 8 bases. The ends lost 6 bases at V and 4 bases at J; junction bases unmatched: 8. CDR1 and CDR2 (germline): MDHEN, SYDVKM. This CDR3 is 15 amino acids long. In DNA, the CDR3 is TGTGCCAGCAGCCCTACCCGGGGGGGTTACAATGAGCAGTTCTTC. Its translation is CASSPTRGGYNEQFF.

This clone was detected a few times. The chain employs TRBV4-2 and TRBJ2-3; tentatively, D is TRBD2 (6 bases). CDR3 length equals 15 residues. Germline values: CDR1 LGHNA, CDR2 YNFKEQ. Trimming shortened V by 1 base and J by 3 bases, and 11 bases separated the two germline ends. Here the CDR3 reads CASSQVAGLTDTQYF. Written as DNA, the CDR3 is TGTGCCAGCAGCCAAGTCGCGGGACTGACAGATACGCAGTATTTT.

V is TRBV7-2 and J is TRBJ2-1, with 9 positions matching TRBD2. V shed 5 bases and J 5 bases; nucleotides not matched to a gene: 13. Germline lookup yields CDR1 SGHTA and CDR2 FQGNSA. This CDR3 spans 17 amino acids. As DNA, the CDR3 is TGTGCCAGCAGCCCTCATTGGCTAGCGGGAATCAACAATGAGCAGTTCTTC. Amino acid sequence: CASSPHWLAGINNEQFF.

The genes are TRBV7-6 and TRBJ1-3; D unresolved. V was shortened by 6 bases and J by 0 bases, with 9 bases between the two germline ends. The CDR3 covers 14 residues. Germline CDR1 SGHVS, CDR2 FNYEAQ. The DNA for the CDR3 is TGTGCCAGCAGGTCGGGGATCTCTGGAAACACCATATATTTT. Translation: CASRSGISGNTIYF.

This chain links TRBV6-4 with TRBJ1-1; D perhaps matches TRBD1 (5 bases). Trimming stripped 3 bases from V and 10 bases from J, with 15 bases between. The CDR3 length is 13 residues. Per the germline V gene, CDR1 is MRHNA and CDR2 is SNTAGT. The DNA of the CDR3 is TGTGCCAGCAGTGAGTCTGGGGCGCCAGCAGCTTTCTTT. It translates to CASSESGAPAAFF.

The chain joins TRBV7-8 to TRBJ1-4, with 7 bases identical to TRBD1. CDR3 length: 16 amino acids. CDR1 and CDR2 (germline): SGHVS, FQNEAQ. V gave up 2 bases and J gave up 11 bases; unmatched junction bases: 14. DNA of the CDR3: TGTGCCAGCAGCTTAAGGGTCACCCGGGACAGCCATAAACTGTTTTTT. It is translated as CASSLRVTRDSHKLFF.

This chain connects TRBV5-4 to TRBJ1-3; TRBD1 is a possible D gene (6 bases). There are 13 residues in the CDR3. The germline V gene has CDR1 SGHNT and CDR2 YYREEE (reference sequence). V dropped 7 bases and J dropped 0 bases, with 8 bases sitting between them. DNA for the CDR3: TGTGCCAGCGCCAGGGGCTCTGGAAACACCATATATTTT. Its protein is CASARGSGNTIYF.

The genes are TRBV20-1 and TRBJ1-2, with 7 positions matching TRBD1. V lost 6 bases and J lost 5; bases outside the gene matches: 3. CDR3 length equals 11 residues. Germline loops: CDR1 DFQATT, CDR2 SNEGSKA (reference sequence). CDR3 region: CSAKGAYGYTF. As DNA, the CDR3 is TGCAGTGCAAAGGGGGCATATGGCTACACCTTC.

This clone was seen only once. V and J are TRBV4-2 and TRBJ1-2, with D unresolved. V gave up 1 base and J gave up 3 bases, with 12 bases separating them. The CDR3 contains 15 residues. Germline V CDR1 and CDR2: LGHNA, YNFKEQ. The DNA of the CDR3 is TGTGCCAGCAGCCAAGGGGCAGGCGGGTACTATGGCTACACCTTC. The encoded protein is CASSQGAGGYYGYTF.

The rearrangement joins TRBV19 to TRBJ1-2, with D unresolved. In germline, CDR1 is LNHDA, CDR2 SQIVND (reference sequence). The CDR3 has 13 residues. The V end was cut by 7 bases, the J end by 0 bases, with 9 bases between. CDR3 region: CASNSGANYGYTF. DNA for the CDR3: TGTGCCAGTAACAGCGGAGCTAACTATGGCTACACCTTC.

As DNA, the CDR3 is TGTGCCAGCAGCTCTACGTGGAACACTGAAGCTTTCTTT. This sequence encodes CASSSTWNTEAFF. V and J are TRBV3-1 (or the pseudogene TRBV3-2) and TRBJ1-1; no clear D. With 5 bases removed from V and 1 base from J, the gap between germline ends came to 8 bases. CDR1 LGHDT and CDR2 YNNKEL come from the germline V gene (reference sequence). The CDR3 runs to 13 residues.

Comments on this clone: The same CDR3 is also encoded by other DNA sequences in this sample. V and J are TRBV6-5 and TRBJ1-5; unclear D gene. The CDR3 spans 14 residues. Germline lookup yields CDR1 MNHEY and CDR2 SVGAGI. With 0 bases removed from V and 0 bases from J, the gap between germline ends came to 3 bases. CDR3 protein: CASSYSYSNQPQHF. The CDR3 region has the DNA TGTGCCAGCAGTTACTCATATAGCAATCAGCCCCAGCATTTT.

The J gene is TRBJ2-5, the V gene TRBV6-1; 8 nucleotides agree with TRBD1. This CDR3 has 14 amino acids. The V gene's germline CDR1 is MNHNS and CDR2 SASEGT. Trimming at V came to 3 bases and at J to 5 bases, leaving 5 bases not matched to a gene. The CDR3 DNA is TGTGCCAGCAGTGACACAGGGGGTGTGGAGACCCAGTACTTC. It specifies CASSDTGGVETQYF.

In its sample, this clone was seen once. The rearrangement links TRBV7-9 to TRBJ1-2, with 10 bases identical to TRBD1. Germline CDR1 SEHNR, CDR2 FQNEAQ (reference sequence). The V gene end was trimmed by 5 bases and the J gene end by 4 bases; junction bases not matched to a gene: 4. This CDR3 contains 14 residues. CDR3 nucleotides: TGTGCCAGCAGCGCCGGGACAGGGGCCTATGGCTACACCTTC. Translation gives CASSAGTGAYGYTF.

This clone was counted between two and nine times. CDR3 bases: TGTGCCGCCGGCGGGCCGAACACCGGGGAGCTGTTTTTT. This codes for CAAGGPNTGELFF. The V call is TRBV10-3, the J call TRBJ2-2, with a possible D match to TRBD2 (5 bases). V gave up 11 bases and J gave up 0 bases, with 10 bases separating them. The CDR3 covers 13 residues. CDR1 is ENHRY and CDR2 is SYGVKD in the germline V gene.

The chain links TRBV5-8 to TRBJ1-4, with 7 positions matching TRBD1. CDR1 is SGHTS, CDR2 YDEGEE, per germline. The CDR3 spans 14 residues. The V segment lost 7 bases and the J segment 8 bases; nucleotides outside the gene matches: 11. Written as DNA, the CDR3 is TGTGCCAGCGACCGGACAGGACGTGAAGAAAAACTGTTTTTT. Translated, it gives CASDRTGREEKLFF.

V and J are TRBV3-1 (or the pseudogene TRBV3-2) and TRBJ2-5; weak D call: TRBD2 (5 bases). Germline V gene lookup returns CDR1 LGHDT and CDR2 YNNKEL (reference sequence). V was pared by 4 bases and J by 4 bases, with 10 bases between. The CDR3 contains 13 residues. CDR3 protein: CASSRSVPETQYF. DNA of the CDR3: TGTGCCAGCAGCCGTAGCGTTCCAGAGACCCAGTACTTC.

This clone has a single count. DNA of the CDR3: TGTGCCAGCCGGACAGGGGGCGCCCACAATGAGCAGTTCTTC. It yields the protein CASRTGGAHNEQFF. The chain couples TRBV27 to TRBJ2-1, with TRBD1 matching 11 bases. Germline trimming cut 8 bases from V and 5 bases from J; bases unmatched to any gene: 5. The CDR3 extends over 14 amino acids. Germline values: CDR1 MNHEY, CDR2 SMNVEV (reference sequence).

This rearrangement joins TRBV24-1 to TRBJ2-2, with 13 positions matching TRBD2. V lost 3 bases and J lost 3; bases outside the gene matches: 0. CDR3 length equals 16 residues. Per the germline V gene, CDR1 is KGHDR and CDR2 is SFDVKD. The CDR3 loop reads CATSDGLAGDTGELFF. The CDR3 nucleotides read TGTGCCACCAGTGATGGACTAGCGGGAGACACCGGGGAGCTGTTTTTT.

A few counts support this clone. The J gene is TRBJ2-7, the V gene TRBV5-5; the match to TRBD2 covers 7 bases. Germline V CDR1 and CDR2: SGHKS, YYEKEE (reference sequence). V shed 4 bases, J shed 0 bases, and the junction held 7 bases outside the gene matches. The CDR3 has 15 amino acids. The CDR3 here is CASSRSGASSYEQYF. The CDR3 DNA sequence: TGTGCCAGCAGCCGGAGCGGGGCGAGCTCCTACGAGCAGTACTTC.

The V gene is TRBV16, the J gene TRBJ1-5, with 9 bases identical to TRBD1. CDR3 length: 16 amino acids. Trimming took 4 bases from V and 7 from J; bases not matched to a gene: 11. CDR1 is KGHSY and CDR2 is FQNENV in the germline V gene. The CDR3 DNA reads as TGTGCCAGCAGCCCGAACCAGGGACAGGGTGTCCAGCCCCAGCATTTT. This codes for CASSPNQGQGVQPQHF. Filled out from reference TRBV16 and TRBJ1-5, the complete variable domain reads GEEVAQTPKHLVRGEGQKAKLYCAPIKGHSYVFWYQQVLKNEFKFLISFQNENVFDETGMPKERFSAKCLPNSPCSLEIQATKLEDSAVYFCASSPNQGQGVQPQHFGDGTRLSIL.

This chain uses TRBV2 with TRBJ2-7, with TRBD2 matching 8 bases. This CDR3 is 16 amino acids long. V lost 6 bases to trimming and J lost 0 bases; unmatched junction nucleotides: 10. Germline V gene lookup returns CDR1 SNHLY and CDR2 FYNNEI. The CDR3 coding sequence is TGTGCCAGCAGCTCGATGACTAGCGCGAGCTCCTACGAGCAGTACTTC. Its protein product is CASSSMTSASSYEQYF.

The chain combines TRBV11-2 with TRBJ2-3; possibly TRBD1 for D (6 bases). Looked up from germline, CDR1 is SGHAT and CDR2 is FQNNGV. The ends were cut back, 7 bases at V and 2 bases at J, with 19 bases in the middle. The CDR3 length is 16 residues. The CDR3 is CASKLMYRDPTDTQYF. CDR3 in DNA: TGTGCCAGCAAGCTTATGTACAGGGACCCCACAGATACGCAGTATTTT.

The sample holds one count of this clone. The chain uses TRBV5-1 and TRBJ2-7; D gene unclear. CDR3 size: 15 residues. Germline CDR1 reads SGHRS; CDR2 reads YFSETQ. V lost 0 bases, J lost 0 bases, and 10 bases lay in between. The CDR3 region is CASSLELFSSYEQYF. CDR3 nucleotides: TGCGCCAGCAGCTTGGAACTCTTTAGCTCCTACGAGCAGTACTTC.

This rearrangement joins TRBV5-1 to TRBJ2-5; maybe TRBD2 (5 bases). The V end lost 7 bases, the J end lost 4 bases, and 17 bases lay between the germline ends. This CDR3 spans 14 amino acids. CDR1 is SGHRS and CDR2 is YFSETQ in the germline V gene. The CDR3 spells CASDGGRGSETQYF. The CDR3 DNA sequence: TGCGCCAGCGACGGTGGGAGAGGGTCAGAGACCCAGTACTTC.